The 13 T cell receptor beta chains listed next were all sequenced from one sample in a study of blood T cells in healthy people across ages. Next came a second PCR, run for about 6 to 11 cycles, which used a sample-barcoded 5' primer along with a J-beta primer mix. TCRdb called the 5' RACE reads again in MiXCR, with one record for every CDR3 protein. The sample lists roughly 730,000 distinct CDR3 sequences, more than 55% occurring once. Sequenced material: blood. These receptor sequences come from a middle-aged man in good health.

This clonotype was counted a few times. J is TRBJ2-3 and V is TRBV10-3; D call uncertain. The germline gives CDR1 ENHRY, CDR2 SYGVKD. This CDR3 contains 15 residues. Trimming took off 5 bases at V and 0 bases at J, with 12 bases between the two ends. CDR3 loop: CAISPGSRSTDTQYF. As DNA, the CDR3 is TGTGCCATCAGTCCCGGCTCCAGGAGCACAGATACGCAGTATTTT.

This chain connects TRBV7-2 to TRBJ2-4; D possibly corresponds to TRBD2 (6 bases). The J call is doubtful: the DNA matches TRBJ2-5 better. The CDR3 sequence is 14 residues long. Germline V gene sequence: CDR1 SGHTA, CDR2 FQGNSA. CDR3 sequence reads: CASSLTEGLETQYF. The DNA of the CDR3 is TGTGCCAGCAGCTTAACGGAGGGCCTGGAGACCCAGTACTTC.

This chain joins TRBV9 and TRBJ2-3, with a weak D call TRBD1 (6 bases). CDR3 length equals 13 residues. Trimming took off 3 bases at V and 3 bases at J, with 8 bases between the two ends. In germline, CDR1 is SGDLS, CDR2 YYNGEE. CDR3 nucleotide sequence: TGTGCCAGCAGCGAAACAGGGACAGATACGCAGTATTTT. This gives the protein CASSETGTDTQYF.

The chain has TRBV12-3 or TRBV12-4 and TRBJ1-6, with D perhaps TRBD1 (5 bases). The CDR3 is 12 residues long. With 4 bases removed from V and 10 bases from J, the gap between germline ends came to 8 bases. The CDR3 nucleotides read TGTGCCAGCAGTTCAGGGAGCTCACCCCTCCACTTT. It specifies CASSSGSSPLHF.

V usage is TRBV3-1 and J usage is TRBJ1-1; D not resolved. The CDR3 sequence is 11 residues long. With 1 base removed from V and 8 bases from J, the gap between germline ends came to 5 bases. Germline V gene sequence: CDR1 LGHDT, CDR2 YNNKEL (reference sequence). Here the CDR3 DNA reads TGTGCCAGCAGCCAAGCGACAGAAGCTTTCTTT. Protein: CASSQATEAFF.

This clonotype was found once. The chain recombines TRBV2 with TRBJ1-1; D gene ambiguous. The CDR3 extends over 14 amino acids. Trimming took off 4 bases at V and 0 bases at J, with 9 bases between the two ends. The germline V gene has CDR1 SNHLY and CDR2 FYNNEI. The DNA for the CDR3 is TGTGCCAGCAGTGGCAGCCGCATGAACACTGAAGCTTTCTTT. Translation gives CASSGSRMNTEAFF.

This chain uses TRBV5-1 with TRBJ2-2; no clear D. Germline V gene data show CDR1 as SGHRS and CDR2 as YFSETQ. The CDR3 covers 14 residues. With 4 bases removed from V and 5 bases from J, the gap between germline ends came to 12 bases. CDR3 nucleotide sequence: TGCGCCAGCAGCCCCCTTGGAGTTACCGGGGAGCTGTTTTTT. This translates into CASSPLGVTGELFF.

The rearrangement links TRBV3-1 to TRBJ1-2; TRBD1 aligns across 7 bases. J gave up 4 bases and V 2 bases, and 7 bases lay outside the gene matches. Germline loops: CDR1 LGHDT, CDR2 YNNKEL (reference sequence). CDR3 size: 15 residues. The CDR3 reads CASSQSGQRGYGYTF. Written as DNA, the CDR3 is TGTGCCAGCAGCCAATCGGGACAGCGGGGCTATGGCTACACCTTC.

This clonotype came up a few times. The CDR3: CASSHGQGASEQYF. DNA for the CDR3: TGCGCCAGCAGCCACGGACAGGGGGCAAGCGAGCAGTACTTC. J is TRBJ2-5 and V is TRBV4-3; TRBD1 agrees at 11 bases. With the DNA end fitting TRBJ2-7 better, the J assignment may be wrong. The CDR3 extends over 14 amino acids. CDR1 and CDR2 from the germline V gene are LGHNA and YSLEER.

This clonotype was found a few times. The junction shows a germline mismatch at one end, possibly a read error. This rearrangement joins TRBV20-1 to TRBJ2-7, with unresolved D. CDR3 length: 9 amino acids. The germline CDR1 and CDR2 sequences are DFQATT and SNEGSKA (reference sequence). In DNA, the CDR3 is TGTTTGCGACCCTACGAGCAGTACTTC. Translated: CLRPYEQYF.

The gene calls are TRBV20-1 and TRBJ2-5, with 8 positions matching TRBD1. This CDR3 spans 17 amino acids. The V gene end was trimmed by 1 base and the J gene end by 11 bases; junction bases not matched to a gene: 21. CDR1 is DFQATT and CDR2 is SNEGSKA in the germline V gene (reference sequence). CDR3 in amino acids: CSARAFEAQGVYNEQYF. CDR3 in DNA: TGCAGTGCTAGAGCATTTGAGGCACAGGGGGTTTACAATGAGCAGTACTTC.

This clonotype was counted only a few times. The chain employs TRBV7-3 and TRBJ2-1, with 7 bases aligning to TRBD2. Germline V gene lookup returns CDR1 SGHTA and CDR2 FQGTGA. The CDR3 is made up of 15 amino acids. J was trimmed by 2 bases and V by 5 bases; bases with no gene match: 6. In nucleotides, the CDR3 is TGTGCCAGCAGCCCCGGGGGGTCCCCCTACAATGAGCAGTTCTTC. Translating gives CASSPGGSPYNEQFF.

This chain connects TRBV4-2 to TRBJ1-6, with 7 positions matching TRBD1. This CDR3 spans 16 amino acids. The ends lost 6 bases at V and 4 bases at J; junction bases unmatched: 9. Looked up from germline, CDR1 is LGHNA and CDR2 is YNFKEQ. CDR3 in DNA: TGTGCCAGCAGTGACACAGGGGAAAGTTATAATTCACCCCTCCACTTT. Translated, it gives CASSDTGESYNSPLHF.